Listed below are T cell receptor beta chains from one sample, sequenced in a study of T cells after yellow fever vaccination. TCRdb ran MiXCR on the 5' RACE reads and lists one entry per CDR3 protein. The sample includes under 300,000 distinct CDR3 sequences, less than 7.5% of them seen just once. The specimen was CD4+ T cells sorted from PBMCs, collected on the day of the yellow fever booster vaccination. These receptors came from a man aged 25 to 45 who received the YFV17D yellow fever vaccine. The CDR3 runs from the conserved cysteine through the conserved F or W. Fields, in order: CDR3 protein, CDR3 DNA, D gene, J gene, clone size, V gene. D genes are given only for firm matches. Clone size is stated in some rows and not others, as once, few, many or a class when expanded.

CDR3aa: CASSQLSGFEAFF
CDR3nt: TGTGCCAGCAGCCAACTTTCGGGATTCGAAGCTTTCTTT
d_gene: .
j_gene: TRBJ1-1
abundance: few
v_gene: TRBV3-1

CDR3aa: CASSPWGGATDTQYF
CDR3nt: TGTGCCAGCAGCCCCTGGGGCGGGGCCACAGATACGCAGTATTTT
d_gene: .
j_gene: TRBJ2-3
abundance: many
v_gene: TRBV7-3

CDR3aa: CASRRSGGNTEAFF
CDR3nt: TGTGCCAGCCGCCGATCAGGAGGGAACACTGAAGCTTTCTTT
d_gene: .
j_gene: TRBJ1-1
abundance: .
v_gene: TRBV25-1

CDR3aa: CSAKRYNEQFF
CDR3nt: TGCAGTGCTAAGCGTTACAATGAGCAGTTCTTC
d_gene: .
j_gene: TRBJ2-1
abundance: many
v_gene: TRBV20-1

CDR3aa: CASPYRRVETQYF
CDR3nt: TGTGCCAGCCCATACCGAAGGGTAGAGACCCAGTACTTC
d_gene: .
j_gene: TRBJ2-5
abundance: many
v_gene: TRBV3-1

CDR3aa: CISVPEAYLFCGRLETQYF
CDR3nt: .
d_gene: .
j_gene: TRBJ2-5
abundance: .
v_gene: TRBV7-5

CDR3aa: CATSSLAAPVGEQYF
CDR3nt: TGTGCCACCAGCAGCCTAGCGGCCCCGGTGGGCGAGCAGTACTTC
d_gene: TRBD2
j_gene: TRBJ2-7
abundance: many
v_gene: TRBV15

CDR3aa: CAIRWTSGPAYEQYF
CDR3nt: TGTGCCATCAGATGGACTAGCGGGCCCGCTTACGAGCAGTACTTC
d_gene: TRBD2
j_gene: TRBJ2-7
abundance: few
v_gene: TRBV10-3

CDR3aa: CASSVLRGRAADTQYF
CDR3nt: TGTGCCAGCAGCGTCCTGAGGGGGAGGGCGGCTGATACGCAGTATTTT
d_gene: .
j_gene: TRBJ2-3
abundance: many
v_gene: TRBV11-2

CDR3aa: CASSQDLHSYEQYF
CDR3nt: TGTGCCAGCAGCCAGGACTTACACTCCTACGAGCAGTACTTC
d_gene: .
j_gene: TRBJ2-7
abundance: few
v_gene: TRBV7-9

CDR3aa: CSVGLTGGMNTEAFF
CDR3nt: TGCAGCGTTGGGCTGACAGGCGGAATGAACACTGAAGCTTTCTTT
d_gene: .
j_gene: TRBJ1-1
abundance: few
v_gene: TRBV29-1

CDR3aa: CSVGSIRTGPGDTGELFF
CDR3nt: TGCAGCGTTGGTTCCATAAGGACAGGCCCAGGGGACACCGGGGAGCTGTTTTTT
d_gene: TRBD1
j_gene: TRBJ2-2
abundance: few
v_gene: TRBV29-1

CDR3aa: CASSFEYRSDANEQFF
CDR3nt: TGTGCCAGCAGCTTCGAGTACCGGTCCGACGCCAATGAGCAGTTCTTC
d_gene: .
j_gene: TRBJ2-1
abundance: few
v_gene: TRBV5-4

CDR3aa: CASSRPQQSSYNEQFF
CDR3nt: TGTGCCAGCTCACGGCCCCAGCAGAGCTCCTACAATGAGCAGTTCTTC
d_gene: .
j_gene: TRBJ2-1
abundance: .
v_gene: TRBV18

CDR3aa: CAISELGQQETQYF
CDR3nt: TGTGCCATCAGTGAACTCGGACAGCAAGAGACCCAGTACTTC
d_gene: .
j_gene: TRBJ2-5
abundance: few
v_gene: TRBV10-3

CDR3aa: CASSSIRGQSPLHF
CDR3nt: TGTGCCAGCAGCTCGATCAGGGGACAATCACCCCTCCACTTT
d_gene: .
j_gene: TRBJ1-6
abundance: .
v_gene: TRBV7-2